The 20 T cell receptor beta chains below all came from one sample that was sequenced in a study of blood T cell repertoires in COVID-19. Measured with immunoSEQ multiplex PCR; TCRdb has only the in-frame clones, and not every one. This sample has under 300,000 clones, with approximately 86% found just once. The sequencing sample was made of peripheral blood. The receptors here all came from a man in his sixties who had recovered from COVID-19.

The CDR3 protein is CASIGPLPRAGNTIYF. The CDR3 bases are TGTGCCAGCATAGGCCCCCTTCCCAGGGCTGGAAACACCATATATTTT. The V gene is TRBV6-6, the J gene TRBJ1-3; D perhaps matches TRBD1 (5 bases). The CDR3 runs to 16 residues. The germline V and J ends were trimmed by 7 bases and 2 bases, with 18 bases remaining between them. Per the germline V gene, CDR1 is MNHNY and CDR2 is SVGAGI (reference sequence).

This chain links TRBV7-9 with TRBJ2-3, with TRBD2 matching over 11 bases. The V and J ends lost 1 base and 1 base, in that order; junction bases with no gene match: 4. The V gene's germline CDR1 is SEHNR and CDR2 FQNEAQ (reference sequence). CDR3 size: 17 residues. Here the CDR3 reads CASSLGSGGAGTDTQYF. The DNA for the CDR3 is TGTGCCAGCAGCTTAGGTAGCGGGGGGGCCGGCACAGATACGCAGTATTTT.

The V call is TRBV6-5, the J call TRBJ1-4; a weak D match, TRBD1 (5 bases). Trimming stripped 11 bases from V and 0 bases from J, with 16 bases between. The CDR3 covers 15 residues. Germline V gene data show CDR1 as MNHEY and CDR2 as SVGAGI. The CDR3 loop is CAAGRRGTTNEKLFF. The CDR3 DNA reads as TGTGCCGCAGGACGACGGGGGACAACTAATGAAAAACTGTTTTTT.

The chain combines TRBV4-1 with TRBJ2-7, with D tentatively TRBD2 (7 bases). Looked up from germline, CDR1 is MGHRA and CDR2 is YSYEKL. V lost 1 base to trimming and J lost 0 bases, with 10 bases between them. CDR3 size: 15 residues. This chain's CDR3 is CASSQGGGFSYEQYF. The CDR3 region has the DNA TGCGCCAGCAGCCAAGGCGGGGGCTTCTCCTACGAGCAGTACTTC.

The J gene is TRBJ2-7, the V gene TRBV6-4; weak D call: TRBD1 (5 bases). V dropped 8 bases and J dropped 3 bases, with 20 bases sitting between them. The germline V gene encodes CDR1 MRHNA and CDR2 SNTAGT. The CDR3 sequence is 15 residues long. CDR3 in amino acids: CASPLRGTTFYEQYV. The CDR3 DNA reads as TGTGCCAGCCCCCTTAGGGGCACCACTTTCTACGAGCAGTACGTC.

This chain connects TRBV3-1 (or the pseudogene TRBV3-2) to TRBJ1-1, with D uncertain. The CDR3 has 13 amino acids. V dropped 0 bases and J dropped 10 bases, with 12 bases sitting between them. Germline V gene lookup returns CDR1 LGHDT and CDR2 YNNKEL (reference sequence). The CDR3 bases are TGTGCCAGCAGCCAAGATGGAGGGTCACGAGCTTTCTTT. Its protein product is CASSQDGGSRAFF.

The chain links TRBV21-1 to TRBJ1-1; whether TRBD1, the table's D call, matches the DNA was not checked. TRBV21-1 is described as a pseudogene. The CDR3 length is 15 residues. CDR3 sequence reads: CASSGRQTMNTEAFF. For the CDR3, the DNA is TGTGCCAGCAGCGGACGACAGACAATGAACACTGAAGCTTTCTTT.

The chain is built from TRBV5-1 and TRBJ1-1, with a possible D match to TRBD1 (5 bases). The V and J ends lost 0 bases and 4 bases respectively, with 10 bases between them. Germline CDR1 is SGHRS and CDR2 is YFSETQ. The CDR3 extends over 14 amino acids. The CDR3 nucleotides read TGCGCCAGCAGCTTGGGTGGCAGGGTCACTGAAGCTTTCTTT. Translation: CASSLGGRVTEAFF.

J is TRBJ1-5 and V is TRBV7-8; TRBD1 is a possible D gene (5 bases). This CDR3 has 13 amino acids. V lost 5 bases to trimming and J lost 4 bases, with 9 bases between them. CDR1 SGHVS and CDR2 FQNEAQ come from the germline V gene. The CDR3 DNA reads TGTGCCAGCAGCCGAAACAGGAATCAGCCCCAGCATTTT. It encodes CASSRNRNQPQHF.

The chain links TRBV6-5 to TRBJ2-3, with 12 bases that match TRBD2. The CDR3 sequence is 15 residues long. CDR1 and CDR2 from the germline V gene are MNHEY and SVGAGI. V lost 6 bases, J lost 4 bases, and 5 bases stayed unmatched. The CDR3 DNA reads TGTGCCAGCAGAAGACTAGCGGGGGTTCCAGATACGCAGTATTTT. Its translation: CASRRLAGVPDTQYF.

This chain links TRBV2 with TRBJ2-4; D gene ambiguous. V was clipped by 5 bases and J by 0 bases, with 14 bases between them. CDR1 SNHLY and CDR2 FYNNEI come from the germline V gene. This CDR3 is built from 16 residues. In DNA form, the CDR3 reads TGTGCCAGCAGTCCTCAGGCTACCCTAGCCAAAAACATTCAGTACTTC. Residues: CASSPQATLAKNIQYF.

The chain uses TRBV5-8 and TRBJ2-1, with D possibly being TRBD1 (6 bases). The CDR3 sequence is 15 residues long. CDR1 and CDR2 from the germline V gene are SGHTS and YDEGEE. Trimming cost V 2 bases and J 3 bases, with 12 bases left between them. The CDR3 region is CASSFRTDFYNEQFF. As DNA, the CDR3 is TGTGCCAGCAGCTTCAGGACAGATTTCTACAATGAGCAGTTCTTC.

This clone was counted once. The J gene is TRBJ2-5, the V gene TRBV7-8, with 7 bases matching TRBD1. CDR3 length equals 13 residues. V dropped 5 bases and J dropped 3; count of bases not matched to a gene: 3. Germline values: CDR1 SGHVS, CDR2 FQNEAQ. The CDR3 here is CASSRDREETQYF. CDR3 DNA: TGTGCCAGCAGCCGGGACAGAGAAGAGACCCAGTACTTC.

This clone was found once. This sequence joins TRBV12-3 or TRBV12-4 and TRBJ1-2; D is unresolved. The ends were cut back, 6 bases at V and 5 bases at J, with 10 bases in the middle. The CDR3 contains 12 residues. The CDR3 sequence: CASSRVPYGYTF. In DNA form, the CDR3 reads TGTGCCAGCAGCCGTGTTCCTTATGGCTACACCTTC.

The chain couples TRBV2 to TRBJ2-3, with D unclear. The CDR3 covers 12 residues. CDR1 and CDR2 from the germline V gene are SNHLY and FYNNEI. Trimming left V 5 bases short and J 8 bases short, with 11 bases between. Written as DNA, the CDR3 is TGTGCCAGCAGTTCCGTCCCAGGTACGCAGTATTTT. The encoded protein is CASSSVPGTQYF.

The chain recombines TRBV19 with TRBJ2-7, with 7 bases identical to TRBD1. Germline V gives CDR1 LNHDA, CDR2 SQIVND (reference sequence). This CDR3 is 14 amino acids long. J lost 0 bases, V lost 1 base, and 0 bases had no gene match. The DNA for the CDR3 is TGTGCCAGTAGTATAGCAGGGGGCTCCTACGAGCAGTACTTC. It yields the protein CASSIAGGSYEQYF. The whole variable domain, filled in from reference TRBV19 and TRBJ2-7, reads DGGITQSPKYLFRKEGQNVTLSCEQNLNHDAMYWYRQDPGQGLRLIYYSQIVNDFQKGDIAEGYSVSREKKESFPLTVTSAQKNPTAFYLCASSIAGGSYEQYFGPGTRLTVT.

Regarding this clone: The same CDR3 can be traced to other DNA sequences in this sample. The V and J genes are TRBV2 and TRBJ1-6; unclear D gene. The CDR3 is made up of 14 amino acids. The germline V and J ends were trimmed by 1 base and 7 bases, with 8 bases remaining between them. Per the germline V gene, CDR1 is SNHLY and CDR2 is FYNNEI. CDR3 bases: TGTGCCAGCAGTGAAGGGAGGGTGAATTCACCCCTCCACTTT. Residues: CASSEGRVNSPLHF.

The gene calls are TRBV28 and TRBJ2-6, with TRBD2 identical over 8 bases. The CDR3 sequence is 15 residues long. The germline V gene has CDR1 MDHEN and CDR2 SYDVKM. Losses at the gene ends were 3 bases for V and 2 bases for J; bases not matched to a gene: 0. The CDR3 region is CASSLRGAGANVLTF. CDR3 coding DNA: TGTGCCAGCAGTTTGCGGGGGGCTGGGGCCAACGTCCTGACTTTC.

CDR3 DNA sequence: TGTGCCAGCAGGCGAGGGTCATCTGGAAACACCATATATTTT. Amino acid sequence: CASRRGSSGNTIYF. The chain couples TRBV25-1 to TRBJ1-3; D is unresolved. The germline V and J ends were trimmed by 6 bases and 1 base, with 10 bases remaining between them. Germline V lookup: CDR1 MGHDK, CDR2 SYGVNS. CDR3 length equals 14 residues.

CDR3 amino acids: CAIKGTGPDRAFF. CDR3 nucleotide sequence: TGTGCCATCAAAGGGACAGGGCCCGATCGGGCTTTCTTT. The gene calls are TRBV10-3 and TRBJ1-1, with 9 bases matching TRBD1. This CDR3 spans 13 amino acids. V lost 7 bases, J lost 11 bases, and 11 bases stayed unmatched. From germline, CDR1 is ENHRY and CDR2 SYGVKD.